These 13 T cell receptor beta chains were sequenced from one sample in a study of blood T cells in healthy people across ages. Through a sample-barcoded 5' primer and a J-beta primer mix, a second PCR was run for roughly 6 to 12 cycles. TCRdb reprocessed the 5' RACE reads via MiXCR and lists one record per CDR3 protein. The repertoire holds around 780,000 distinct CDR3 sequences, with more than 25% as singletons. The same sample was also studied in work on T cells of mothers and their children.

The sequenced sample was blood. The receptor set was obtained from a boy between 10 and 17 years old in good health.

The CDR3 protein is CASSRGGMDQPQHF. The CDR3 DNA sequence: TGCGCCAGCAGCCGAGGAGGGATGGATCAGCCCCAGCATTTT. V and J are TRBV5-1 and TRBJ1-5; D is undetermined. This CDR3 region has 14 residues. From germline, CDR1 is SGHRS and CDR2 YFSETQ. The V end lost 4 bases, the J end lost 5 bases, and 13 bases lay between the germline ends.

This clonotype was detected ten times or more. The gene calls are TRBV25-1 and TRBJ2-5, with a tentative D call TRBD1 (6 bases). Germline loops: CDR1 MGHDK, CDR2 SYGVNS. The CDR3 spans 17 residues. Trimming shortened V by 4 bases and J by 0 bases, and 18 bases separated the two germline ends. The CDR3: CASSGTGSVPYQETQYF. The CDR3 coding sequence is TGTGCCAGCAGTGGAACAGGGTCCGTCCCGTACCAAGAGACCCAGTACTTC.

This clonotype was observed a few times. The gene calls are TRBV9 and TRBJ2-7; 7 nucleotides agree with TRBD2. The J segment lost 0 bases and the V segment lost 10 bases, leaving 13 bases of the junction unmatched. CDR1 is SGDLS and CDR2 is YYNGEE in the germline V gene. This CDR3 has 15 residues. This CDR3 reads CASAPRAGSSYEQYF. The DNA of the CDR3 is TGTGCCTCCGCTCCCAGAGCGGGGAGCTCCTACGAGCAGTACTTC.

CDR3 bases: TGTGCCAGTACCAGTATGAGGGGACAGGGATTTGAAAAACTGTTTTTT. This sequence encodes CASTSMRGQGFEKLFF. The rearrangement uses TRBV19 and TRBJ1-4; 9 nucleotides match TRBD1. Germline V gene data show CDR1 as LNHDA and CDR2 as SQIVND (reference sequence). V lost 7 bases to trimming and J lost 7 bases; unmatched junction nucleotides: 13. This CDR3 region has 16 residues.

The rearrangement uses TRBV6-6 and TRBJ2-5; 7 nucleotides align to TRBD1. This CDR3 has 15 residues. CDR1 is MNHNY and CDR2 is SVGAGI in the germline V gene (reference sequence). V gave up 2 bases and J gave up 1 base; unmatched junction bases: 4. For the CDR3, the DNA is TGTGCCAGCAGTTACGTCAGGGGGTCCCAAGAGACCCAGTACTTC. Protein product: CASSYVRGSQETQYF.

The gene calls are TRBV7-9 and TRBJ1-6; D is unresolved. The CDR3 runs to 14 residues. Between the trimmed V and J ends, which lost 5 bases and 7 bases, there was a span of 12 bases. Germline assignment: CDR1 SEHNR and CDR2 FQNEAQ (reference sequence). CDR3 coding DNA: TGTGCCAGCAGCCGAGGGCAGCTCAATTCACCCCTCCACTTT. Translation gives CASSRGQLNSPLHF.

V and J are TRBV6-1 and TRBJ2-1, with D possibly TRBD1 on 6 matching bases. The CDR3 is 14 amino acids. The germline V gene encodes CDR1 MNHNS and CDR2 SASEGT. V lost 4 bases and J lost 8, with 15 bases in between. CDR3 protein: CASSGGQGIYEQFF. The DNA of the CDR3 is TGTGCCAGCAGTGGGGGTCAGGGGATCTATGAGCAGTTCTTC.

The chain carries TRBV3-1 and TRBJ2-3; D not resolved. The V end lost 1 base, the J end lost 6 bases, and 14 bases lay between the germline ends. CDR3 length: 15 amino acids. Germline CDR1 and CDR2: LGHDT and YNNKEL (reference sequence). Here the CDR3 reads CASSQAGHRADTQYF. For the CDR3, the DNA is TGTGCCAGCAGCCAAGCTGGTCATCGGGCGGATACGCAGTATTTT.

This clonotype was detected a few times. V usage is TRBV6-5 and J usage is TRBJ2-7; a possible D gene is TRBD2 (6 bases). This CDR3 comprises 13 residues. V shed 6 bases and J shed 7 bases, with 16 bases lying between them. Looked up from germline, CDR1 is MNHEY and CDR2 is SVGAGI. The CDR3 region is CASRDGTEGEQYF. The DNA of the CDR3 is TGTGCCAGCAGGGACGGTACGGAGGGAGAGCAGTACTTC.

The rearrangement links TRBV30 to TRBJ2-4, with a weak D call TRBD2 (6 bases). V was cut by 1 base and J by 0 bases, with 10 bases left in between. The CDR3 contains 15 residues. Germline CDR1 and CDR2: GTSNPN and SVGIG (reference sequence). Here the CDR3 DNA reads TGTGCCTGGAGTGACGGGGGACTAGCCAAAAACATTCAGTACTTC. Translation gives CAWSDGGLAKNIQYF.

The rearrangement uses TRBV6-1 and TRBJ1-5, with 7 bases fitting TRBD1. The CDR3 is made up of 15 amino acids. Trimming at V came to 4 bases and at J to 5 bases, leaving 8 bases not matched to a gene. Germline V gene data show CDR1 as MNHNS and CDR2 as SASEGT. CDR3 amino acids: CASSVFGQDHQPQHF. CDR3 nucleotides: TGTGCCAGCAGTGTCTTTGGACAGGACCATCAGCCCCAGCATTTT.

This rearrangement joins TRBV5-1 to TRBJ2-5; D remains ambiguous. The V gene's germline CDR1 is SGHRS and CDR2 YFSETQ. CDR3 size: 13 residues. V was clipped by 4 bases and J by 0 bases, with 7 bases between them. The CDR3 DNA reads as TGCGCCAGCAGCGGGCAGAACCAAGAGACCCAGTACTTC. Protein: CASSGQNQETQYF.

This clonotype was recorded a few times. CDR3 bases: TGCAGCGTTGAAGCTGTAGGTTTAGGACGGCGGAACTATGGCTACACCTTC. Amino acids: CSVEAVGLGRRNYGYTF. V usage is TRBV29-1 and J usage is TRBJ1-2, with D uncertain. V was clipped by 1 base and J by 2 bases, with 20 bases between them. The germline V gene has CDR1 SQVTM and CDR2 ANQGSEA. This CDR3 region has 17 residues.